This T cell receptor beta chain stems from a study of response to subunit inactivated influenza vaccine. TCRdb passed the RT-PCR reads through MiXCR, listing each CDR3 protein once. Among roughly 500,000 distinct CDR3 sequences listed, roughly 25% were seen once. This clonotype was recorded only once. The CDR3 contains 16 residues. Germline V gene lookup returns CDR1 SGHTA and CDR2 FQGNSA. The J segment lost 0 bases and the V segment lost 7 bases, leaving 11 bases of the junction unmatched. Another study also made use of these data, one on T cells expressing NK-cell markers. That paper adds: In generating TCR beta cDNA, 5'RACE template switching with UMIs was used. Seven of the eight sequenced donors were classified as HCMV-seropositive, and one was classified as seronegative. Among the experiments, several used an anti-gamma-delta TCR antibody to restrict sorting to alpha-beta TCR T cells. In roughly six donors, dominant NKG2C+ clonotypes were about 1.0-8% of CD8+ T cells. The study found these clonotypes also leading the CD3+CD56-NKG2C+ fraction in a handful of donors.

The sequence was obtained from a man aged 45 to 65 who received an inactivated influenza vaccine. The sample in question was CD4+ T cells sorted from PBMCs, obtained 11 to 12 days after vaccination. The chain couples TRBV7-2 to TRBJ1-1; 7 bases line up with TRBD1. The CDR3: CASTQAGRGVNTEAFF. CDR3 coding DNA: TGTGCCAGCACTCAGGCGGGCAGGGGGGTGAACACTGAAGCTTTCTTT.